A single sample gave rise to the 17 T cell receptor beta chains below, sequenced in a study of CD8 T cells in Susac syndrome. The authors reverse transcribed roughly 0.5 to 1 ug RNA with random hexamers. TCRdb re-called the immunoSEQ multiplex PCR reads with MiXCR, one entry per CDR3 protein. The table has hundreds of thousands of distinct CDR3 sequences, more than 85% seen once. The sample comprised CD8+ T cells from PBMCs. These receptors were collected from a human donor with multiple sclerosis.

The J gene is TRBJ2-5, the V gene TRBV9, with D uncertain. This CDR3 contains 14 residues. Germline V gene lookup returns CDR1 SGDLS and CDR2 YYNGEE. V was clipped by 4 bases and J by 3 bases, with 13 bases between them. CDR3 in amino acids: CASSPGGIKETQYF. Written as DNA, the CDR3 is TGTGCCAGCAGCCCCGGTGGTATCAAAGAGACCCAGTACTTC.

The gene calls are TRBV9 and TRBJ2-1, with D hard to call. The CDR3 consists of 14 residues. Between the trimmed V and J ends, which lost 0 bases and 1 base, there was a span of 5 bases. CDR1 and CDR2 from the germline V gene are SGDLS and YYNGEE. CDR3 coding DNA: TGTGCCAGCAGCGTAGAAGATTCCTACAATGAGCAGTTCTTC. Encoded protein: CASSVEDSYNEQFF.

This sequence joins TRBV6-6 and TRBJ1-6; D ambiguous. There are 15 residues in the CDR3. From germline, CDR1 is MNHNY and CDR2 SVGAGI (reference sequence). With 3 bases removed from V and 7 bases from J, the gap between germline ends came to 13 bases. The CDR3 DNA follows: TGTGCCAGCAGTTATGGACCAAGCAGAAATTCACCCCTCCACTTT. Translation gives CASSYGPSRNSPLHF.

In its sample, this clonotype was seen a few times. The chain uses TRBV19 and TRBJ1-1; the D is unclear. V was cut by 4 bases and J by 1 base, with 7 bases left in between. This CDR3 has 13 residues. Germline loops: CDR1 LNHDA, CDR2 SQIVND (reference sequence). CDR3 bases: TGTGCCAGTAGTAGGTCGCCGAACACTGAAGCTTTCTTT. Protein: CASSRSPNTEAFF.

The table lists this clonotype with a few counts. The genes are TRBV7-9 and TRBJ1-1; D remains ambiguous. Germline values: CDR1 SEHNR, CDR2 FQNEAQ (reference sequence). This CDR3 spans 13 amino acids. V was clipped by 3 bases and J by 0 bases, with 5 bases between them. The CDR3, as DNA: TGTGCCAGCAGCTTTCCACTGAACACTGAAGCTTTCTTT. It codes for CASSFPLNTEAFF.

The chain links TRBV11-2 to TRBJ2-3; TRBD2 matches 7 bases. The CDR3 loop spans 19 amino acids. Per germline, CDR1 SGHAT and CDR2 FQNNGV. The junction had 15 bases not matched to a gene; V was cut back by 1 base and J by 2 bases. This CDR3 is CASSLVRPPPGLTTDTQYF. In DNA form, the CDR3 reads TGTGCCAGCAGCTTAGTTCGTCCCCCCCCGGGACTAACCACAGATACGCAGTATTTT.

This chain connects TRBV6-5 to TRBJ2-7; 7 bases are a match to TRBD1. The CDR3 covers 14 residues. Trimming cost V 5 bases and J 3 bases; bases outside gene matches: 7. Germline V CDR1 and CDR2: MNHEY, SVGAGI. This chain's CDR3 is CASSQQGTDYEQYF. The CDR3 DNA reads as TGTGCCAGCAGTCAACAGGGGACCGACTACGAGCAGTACTTC.

The chain joins TRBV3-1 to TRBJ1-6, with 7 nucleotides matching TRBD1. Germline-derived CDR1 and CDR2 are LGHDT and YNNKEL (reference sequence). The CDR3 extends over 18 amino acids. V shed 0 bases and J 3 bases; nucleotides not matched to a gene: 8. CDR3 amino acids: CASSQDPRDSLYNSPLHF. The CDR3 DNA sequence: TGTGCCAGCAGCCAAGATCCCCGGGACAGCCTCTATAATTCACCCCTCCACTTT.

The CDR3 is CASSLEGGTPLAQYF. The DNA for the CDR3 is TGTGCCAGCAGCTTAGAGGGAGGGACCCCCCTCGCGCAGTACTTC. The genes are TRBV7-2 and TRBJ2-7; 7 positions match TRBD2. The J segment lost 9 bases and the V segment lost 1 base, leaving 12 bases of the junction unmatched. This CDR3 is 15 amino acids long. Per germline, CDR1 SGHTA and CDR2 FQGNSA.

The genes are TRBV30 and TRBJ2-1; TRBD1 aligns across 11 bases. From germline, CDR1 is GTSNPN and CDR2 SVGIG (reference sequence). With V trimmed by 7 bases and J by 8 bases, 10 bases remained unmatched. This CDR3 has 14 residues. The CDR3 reads CAFWPGDRGDEQFF. CDR3 coding DNA: TGTGCCTTCTGGCCCGGGGACAGGGGGGATGAGCAGTTCTTC.

The CDR3 loop is CASSTDSTEAFF. In DNA, the CDR3 is TGTGCCAGCAGCACGGACAGCACTGAAGCTTTCTTT. This sequence joins TRBV13 and TRBJ1-1, with a possible D match to TRBD1 (6 bases). The CDR3 is 12 residues long. Per germline, CDR1 PRHDT and CDR2 FYEKMQ (reference sequence). The V end lost 5 bases, the J end lost 4 bases, and 8 bases lay between the germline ends.

This chain joins TRBV30 and TRBJ2-1; perhaps TRBD2 as D (6 bases). Germline loops: CDR1 GTSNPN, CDR2 SVGIG (reference sequence). This CDR3 is built from 14 residues. V dropped 8 bases and J dropped 5 bases, with 19 bases sitting between them. The CDR3: CAGGPLRGDNEQFF. The DNA for the CDR3 is TGTGCCGGTGGTCCTTTGCGGGGTGACAATGAGCAGTTCTTC.

V usage is TRBV5-6 and J usage is TRBJ2-7; 13 bases map to TRBD2. The CDR3 totals 16 residues. Germline V gene data show CDR1 as SGHDT and CDR2 as YYEEEE. The ends lost 1 base at V and 4 bases at J; junction bases unmatched: 5. The CDR3 protein is CASSLTRTSGGYEQYF. DNA for the CDR3: TGTGCCAGCAGCTTGACCCGGACTAGCGGGGGTTACGAGCAGTACTTC.

The V and J genes are TRBV2 and TRBJ2-1; the match to TRBD1 covers 9 bases. Germline V gene lookup returns CDR1 SNHLY and CDR2 FYNNEI. Unmatched junction bases numbered 12, after V lost 8 bases and J lost 7 bases. The CDR3 has 15 residues. The CDR3 sequence: CASRLAGTGKNEQFF. In nucleotides, the CDR3 is TGTGCCAGCCGGCTGGCGGGGACAGGGAAAAATGAGCAGTTCTTC. The full variable domain, rest sourced from reference TRBV2 and TRBJ2-1, is EPEVTQTPSHQVTQMGQEVILRCVPISNHLYFYWYRQILGQKVEFLVSFYNNEISEKSEIFDDQFSVERPDGSNFTLKIRSTKLEDSAMYFCASRLAGTGKNEQFFGPGTRLTVL.

The rearrangement links TRBV19 to TRBJ1-2; perhaps TRBD1 as D (5 bases). Germline V CDR1 and CDR2: LNHDA, SQIVND (reference sequence). V was cut by 6 bases and J by 0 bases, with 8 bases left in between. CDR3 length equals 13 residues. The CDR3 DNA reads TGTGCCAGTAGCGGGACGGCTAACTATGGCTACACCTTC. Its protein is CASSGTANYGYTF.

This chain joins TRBV2 and TRBJ2-3; a possible D gene is TRBD1 (6 bases). Germline-derived CDR1 and CDR2 are SNHLY and FYNNEI. The CDR3 consists of 14 residues. Trimming shortened V by 5 bases and J by 0 bases, and 9 bases separated the two germline ends. The CDR3 loop reads CASSHRASTDTQYF. The CDR3 DNA is TGTGCCAGCAGTCACAGGGCTAGCACAGATACGCAGTATTTT.

The chain recombines TRBV25-1 with TRBJ1-3; 8 bases align to TRBD1. V was clipped by 4 bases and J by 7 bases; unmatched bases: 3. This CDR3 has 13 amino acids. Germline V gene sequence: CDR1 MGHDK, CDR2 SYGVNS. The CDR3 reads CASSGTGNNTIYF. CDR3 bases: TGTGCCAGCAGTGGGACAGGGAATAACACCATATATTTT.